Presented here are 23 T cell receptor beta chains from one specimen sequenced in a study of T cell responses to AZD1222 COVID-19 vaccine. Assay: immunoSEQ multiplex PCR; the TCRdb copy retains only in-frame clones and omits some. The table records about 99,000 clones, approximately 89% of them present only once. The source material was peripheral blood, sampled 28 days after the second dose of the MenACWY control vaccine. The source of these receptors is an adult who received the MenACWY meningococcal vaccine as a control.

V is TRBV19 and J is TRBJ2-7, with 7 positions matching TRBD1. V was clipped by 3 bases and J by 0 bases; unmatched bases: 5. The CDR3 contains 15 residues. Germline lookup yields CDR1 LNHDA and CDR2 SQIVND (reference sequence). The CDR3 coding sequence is TGTGCCAGTAGTATTTACGGGGACAGCTCCTACGAGCAGTACTTC. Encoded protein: CASSIYGDSSYEQYF.

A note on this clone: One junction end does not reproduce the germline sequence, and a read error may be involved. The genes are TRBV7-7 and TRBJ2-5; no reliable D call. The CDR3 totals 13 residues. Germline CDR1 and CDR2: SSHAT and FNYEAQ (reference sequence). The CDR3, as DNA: TGTGCTAGCAGCTTAAACCGACGGGAGACCCAGTACTTC. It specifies CASSLNRRETQYF.

The CDR3 is CASSRVGSQTPQETQYF. Written as DNA, the CDR3 is TGTGCCAGCAGCAGGGTTGGTAGCCAAACACCCCAAGAGACCCAGTACTTC. The V gene is TRBV5-6, the J gene TRBJ2-5; no reliable D call. V was shortened by 4 bases and J by 1 base, with 20 bases between the two germline ends. Germline V gene sequence: CDR1 SGHDT, CDR2 YYEEEE. The CDR3 has 17 amino acids.

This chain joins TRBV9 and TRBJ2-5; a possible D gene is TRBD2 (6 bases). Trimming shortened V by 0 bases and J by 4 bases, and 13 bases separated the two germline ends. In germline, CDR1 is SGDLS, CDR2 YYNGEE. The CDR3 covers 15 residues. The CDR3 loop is CASSVVGDSRETQYF. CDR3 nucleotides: TGTGCCAGCAGCGTAGTGGGGGACTCCAGAGAGACCCAGTACTTC.

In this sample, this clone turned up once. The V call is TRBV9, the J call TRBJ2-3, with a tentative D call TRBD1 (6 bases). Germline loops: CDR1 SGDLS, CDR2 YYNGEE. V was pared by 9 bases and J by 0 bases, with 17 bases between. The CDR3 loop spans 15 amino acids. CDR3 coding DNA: TGTGCCACCTCCAAAAGGGGGTTAAGCACAGATACGCAGTATTTT. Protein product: CATSKRGLSTDTQYF. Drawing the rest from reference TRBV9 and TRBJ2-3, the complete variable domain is DSGVTQTPKHLITATGQRVTLRCSPRSGDLSVYWYQQSLDQGLQFLIQYYNGEERAKGNILERFSAQQFPDLHSELNLSSLELGDSALYFCATSKRGLSTDTQYFGPGTRLTVL.

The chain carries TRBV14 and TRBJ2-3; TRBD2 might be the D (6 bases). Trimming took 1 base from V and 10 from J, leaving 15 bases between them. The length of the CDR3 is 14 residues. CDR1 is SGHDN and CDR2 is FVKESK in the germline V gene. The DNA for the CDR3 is TGTGCCAGCAGCCAAGGGATAGCTAGCGCCTCGCAGTATTTT. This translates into CASSQGIASASQYF.

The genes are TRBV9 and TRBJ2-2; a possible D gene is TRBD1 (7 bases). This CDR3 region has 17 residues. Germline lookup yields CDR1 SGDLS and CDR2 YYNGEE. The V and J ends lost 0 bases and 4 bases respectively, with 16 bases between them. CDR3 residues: CASSVGLRGRGTGELFF. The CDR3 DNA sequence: TGTGCCAGCAGCGTAGGGCTGAGGGGGCGGGGCACCGGGGAGCTGTTTTTT.

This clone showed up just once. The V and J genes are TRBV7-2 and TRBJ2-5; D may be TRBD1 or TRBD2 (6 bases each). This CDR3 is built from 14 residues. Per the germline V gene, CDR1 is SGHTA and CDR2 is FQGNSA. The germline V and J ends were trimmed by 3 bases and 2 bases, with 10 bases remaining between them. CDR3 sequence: CASSFRGQQETQYF. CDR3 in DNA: TGTGCCAGCAGCTTTCGGGGGCAGCAAGAGACCCAGTACTTC.

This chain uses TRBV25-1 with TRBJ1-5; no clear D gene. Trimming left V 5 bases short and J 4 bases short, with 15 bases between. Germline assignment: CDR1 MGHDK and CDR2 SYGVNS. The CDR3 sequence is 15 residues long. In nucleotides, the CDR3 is TGTGCCAGCAGTCCTACGGGCAGCCTTAATCAGCCCCAGCATTTT. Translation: CASSPTGSLNQPQHF.

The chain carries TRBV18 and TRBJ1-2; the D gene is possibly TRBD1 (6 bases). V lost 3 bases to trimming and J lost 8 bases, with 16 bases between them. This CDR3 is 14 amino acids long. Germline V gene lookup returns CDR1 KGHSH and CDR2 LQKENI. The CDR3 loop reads CASSPVQGLRGYTF. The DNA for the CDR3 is TGTGCCAGCTCACCGGTACAGGGTCTGAGGGGCTACACCTTC.

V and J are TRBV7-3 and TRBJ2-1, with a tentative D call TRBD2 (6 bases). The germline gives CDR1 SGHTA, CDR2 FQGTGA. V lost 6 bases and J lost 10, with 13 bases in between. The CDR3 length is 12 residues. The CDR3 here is CASRLLAGEQFF. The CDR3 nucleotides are TGTGCCAGCAGGCTACTAGCAGGCGAGCAGTTCTTC.

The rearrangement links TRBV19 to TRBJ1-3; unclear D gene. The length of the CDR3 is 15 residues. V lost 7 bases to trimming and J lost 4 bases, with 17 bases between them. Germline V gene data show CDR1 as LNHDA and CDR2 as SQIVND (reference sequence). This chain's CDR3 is CASIGRWAAGNTIYF. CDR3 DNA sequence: TGTGCCAGTATCGGACGGTGGGCCGCGGGAAACACCATATATTTT.

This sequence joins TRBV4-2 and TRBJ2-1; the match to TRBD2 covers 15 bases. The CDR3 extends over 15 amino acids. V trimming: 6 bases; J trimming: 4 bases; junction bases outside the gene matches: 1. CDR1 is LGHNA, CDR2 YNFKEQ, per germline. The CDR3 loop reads CASRGLAGGYNEQFF. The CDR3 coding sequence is TGTGCCAGCAGAGGACTAGCGGGGGGGTACAATGAGCAGTTCTTC.

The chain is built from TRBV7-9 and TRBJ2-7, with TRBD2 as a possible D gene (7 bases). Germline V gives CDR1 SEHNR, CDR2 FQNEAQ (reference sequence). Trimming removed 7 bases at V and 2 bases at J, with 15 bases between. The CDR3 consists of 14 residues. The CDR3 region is CASTTGGTTYEQYF. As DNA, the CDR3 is TGTGCCAGCACCACCGGGGGGACAACCTACGAGCAGTACTTC. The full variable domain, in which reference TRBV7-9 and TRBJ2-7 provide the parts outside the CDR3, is DTGVSQNPRHKITKRGQNVTFRCDPISEHNRLYWYRQTLGQGPEFLTYFQNEAQLEKSRLLSDRFSAERPKGSFSTLEIQRTEQGDSAMYLCASTTGGTTYEQYFGPGTRLTVT.

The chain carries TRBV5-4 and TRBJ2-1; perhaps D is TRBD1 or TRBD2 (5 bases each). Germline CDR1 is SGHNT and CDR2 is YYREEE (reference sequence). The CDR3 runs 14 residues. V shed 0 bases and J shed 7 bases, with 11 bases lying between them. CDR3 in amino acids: CASSLAGPGNEQFF. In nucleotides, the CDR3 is TGTGCCAGCAGCTTGGCGGGACCGGGGAATGAGCAGTTCTTC. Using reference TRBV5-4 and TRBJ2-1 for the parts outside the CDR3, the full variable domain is ETGVTQSPTHLIKTRGQQVTLRCSSQSGHNTVSWYQQALGQGPQFIFQYYREEENGRGNFPPRFSGLQFPNYSSELNVNALELDDSALYLCASSLAGPGNEQFFGPGTRLTVL.

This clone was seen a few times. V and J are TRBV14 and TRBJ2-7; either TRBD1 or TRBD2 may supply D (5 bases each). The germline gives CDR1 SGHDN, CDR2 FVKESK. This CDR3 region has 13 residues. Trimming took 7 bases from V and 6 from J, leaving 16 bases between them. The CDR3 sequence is CASNRFQGVEQYF. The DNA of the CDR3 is TGTGCCAGCAACCGGTTTCAGGGAGTCGAGCAGTACTTC.

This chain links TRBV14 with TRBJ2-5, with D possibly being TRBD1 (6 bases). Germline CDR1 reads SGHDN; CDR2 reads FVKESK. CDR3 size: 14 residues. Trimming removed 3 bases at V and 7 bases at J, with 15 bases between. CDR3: CASSQTGPRGTQYF. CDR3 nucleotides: TGTGCCAGCAGCCAGACGGGACCCAGGGGGACCCAGTACTTC.

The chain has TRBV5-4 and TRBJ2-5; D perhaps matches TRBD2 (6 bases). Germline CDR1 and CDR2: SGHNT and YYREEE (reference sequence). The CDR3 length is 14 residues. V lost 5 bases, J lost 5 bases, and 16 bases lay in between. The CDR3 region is CASRKRGVRETQYF. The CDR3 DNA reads TGTGCCAGCAGAAAACGCGGGGTCCGGGAGACCCAGTACTTC.

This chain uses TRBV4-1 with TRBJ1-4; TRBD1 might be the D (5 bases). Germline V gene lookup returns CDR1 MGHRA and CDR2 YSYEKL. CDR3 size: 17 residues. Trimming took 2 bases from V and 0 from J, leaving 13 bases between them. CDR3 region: CASSQFVGGATNEKLFF. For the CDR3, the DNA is TGCGCCAGCAGCCAATTCGTCGGGGGTGCAACTAATGAAAAACTGTTTTTT.

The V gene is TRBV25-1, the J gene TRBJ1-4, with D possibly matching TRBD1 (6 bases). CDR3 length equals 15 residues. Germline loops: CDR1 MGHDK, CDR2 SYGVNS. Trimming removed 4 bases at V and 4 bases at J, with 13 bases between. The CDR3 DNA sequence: TGTGCCAGCAGTGCAAAGGGGGGGCTTAATGAAAAACTGTTTTTT. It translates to CASSAKGGLNEKLFF.

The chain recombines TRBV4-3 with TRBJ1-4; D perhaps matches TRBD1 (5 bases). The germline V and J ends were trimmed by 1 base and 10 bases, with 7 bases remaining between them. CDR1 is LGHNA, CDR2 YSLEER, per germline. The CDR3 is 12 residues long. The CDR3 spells CASSQVGGKLFF. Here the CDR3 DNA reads TGCGCCAGCAGCCAAGTGGGGGGAAAACTGTTTTTT.

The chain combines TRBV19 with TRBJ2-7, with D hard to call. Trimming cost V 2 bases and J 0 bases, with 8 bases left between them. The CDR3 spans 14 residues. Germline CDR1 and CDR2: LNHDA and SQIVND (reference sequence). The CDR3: CASSITRSSYEQYF. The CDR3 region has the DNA TGTGCCAGTAGTATAACACGGAGCTCCTACGAGCAGTACTTC.

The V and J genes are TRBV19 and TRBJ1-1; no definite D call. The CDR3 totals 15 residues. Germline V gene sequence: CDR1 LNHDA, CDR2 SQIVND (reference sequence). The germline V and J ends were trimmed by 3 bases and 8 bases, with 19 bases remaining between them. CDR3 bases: TGTGCCAGTAGTATGTTCCCGGCCGAATGGAGGGAAGCTTTCTTT. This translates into CASSMFPAEWREAFF. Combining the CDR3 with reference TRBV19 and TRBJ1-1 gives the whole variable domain DGGITQSPKYLFRKEGQNVTLSCEQNLNHDAMYWYRQDPGQGLRLIYYSQIVNDFQKGDIAEGYSVSREKKESFPLTVTSAQKNPTAFYLCASSMFPAEWREAFFGQGTRLTVV.